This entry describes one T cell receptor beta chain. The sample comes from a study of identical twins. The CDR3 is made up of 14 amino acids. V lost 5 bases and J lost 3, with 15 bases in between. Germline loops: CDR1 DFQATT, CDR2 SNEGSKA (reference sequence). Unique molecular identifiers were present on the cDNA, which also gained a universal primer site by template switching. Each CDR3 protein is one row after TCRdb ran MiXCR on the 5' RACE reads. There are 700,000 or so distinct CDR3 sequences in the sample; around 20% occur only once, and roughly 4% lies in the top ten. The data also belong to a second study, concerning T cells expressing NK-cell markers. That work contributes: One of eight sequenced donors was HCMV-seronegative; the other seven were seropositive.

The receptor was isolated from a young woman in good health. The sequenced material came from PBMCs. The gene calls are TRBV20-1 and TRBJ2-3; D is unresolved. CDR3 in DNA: TGCAGTGCTCCACCCCCGAGAGGTACAGATACGCAGTATTTT. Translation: CSAPPPRGTDTQYF.